One sample yielded the 24 T cell receptor beta chains listed below, sequenced in a study of blood T cell repertoires in COVID-19 (TCRdb year 2020). Library construction relied on the immunoSEQ multiplex PCR assay. TCRdb's version of the immuneACCESS table is confined to in-frame rearrangements and falls short of the full clone set. An unresolved V gene accounts for under half of the shortfall where checked; the remainder is of unknown origin. Within this sample are about 120,000 clones, with less than 85% of them counted one time only. Clones ranked in the top ten supply 0.86% of the sample. Sequencing was performed on peripheral blood. These receptors all stem from a human donor with acute or convalescent COVID-19. The donor label of this sample is uncertain.

This clone appeared a few times. The J gene is TRBJ1-5, the V gene TRBV19, with D uncertain. Trimming took 8 bases from V and 3 from J, leaving 8 bases between them. The CDR3 is 12 amino acids. Per germline, CDR1 LNHDA and CDR2 SQIVND (reference sequence). CDR3: CASCPYNQPQHF. CDR3 in DNA: TGTGCCAGTTGTCCCTACAATCAGCCCCAGCATTTT.

The chain uses TRBV19 and TRBJ2-1; unclear D gene. The germline V and J ends were trimmed by 6 bases and 0 bases, with 12 bases remaining between them. The CDR3 is made up of 15 amino acids. The germline V gene encodes CDR1 LNHDA and CDR2 SQIVND (reference sequence). The CDR3 region has the DNA TGTGCCAGTAGGTCCGGCGGAATCTCCTACAATGAGCAGTTCTTC. It specifies CASRSGGISYNEQFF.

V is TRBV2 and J is TRBJ2-1, with 11 bases matching TRBD1. This CDR3 comprises 17 residues. The germline V gene has CDR1 SNHLY and CDR2 FYNNEI. Losses at the gene ends were 6 bases for V and 7 bases for J; bases not matched to a gene: 14. The CDR3 coding sequence is TGTGCCAGCAGAACACTCCGGGACAGGGGGGCGAGGAATGAGCAGTTCTTC. Its translation is CASRTLRDRGARNEQFF.

This clone has ten or more counts. The chain has TRBV25-1 and TRBJ1-4, with a tentative D call TRBD1 (5 bases). The CDR3 loop spans 12 amino acids. The germline CDR1 and CDR2 sequences are MGHDK and SYGVNS. Between the trimmed V and J ends, which lost 5 bases and 8 bases, there was a span of 9 bases. The CDR3 nucleotides read TGTGCCAGCAGTCAGGGTAGGGAAAAACTGTTTTTT. Translating gives CASSQGREKLFF.

The genes are TRBV7-8 and TRBJ2-3, with D unresolved. The germline V gene encodes CDR1 SGHVS and CDR2 FQNEAQ. The CDR3 runs 12 residues. Trimming removed 2 bases at V and 15 bases at J, with 15 bases between. Written as DNA, the CDR3 is TGTGCCAGCAGCTTACTAGGAGAACGAACTTATTTT. The encoded protein is CASSLLGERTYF.

The chain employs TRBV7-6 and TRBJ2-3; 9 bases agree with TRBD1. CDR1 and CDR2 (germline): SGHVS, FNYEAQ. CDR3 length: 15 residues. V lost 1 base to trimming and J lost 3 bases; unmatched junction nucleotides: 2. The CDR3 DNA follows: TGTGCCAGCAGCTTAGGGACAGGGGTTACAGATACGCAGTATTTT. This sequence encodes CASSLGTGVTDTQYF.

V gene TRBV2 combines with J gene TRBJ2-2; D may be TRBD2 (5 bases). V was cut by 7 bases and J by 0 bases, with 9 bases left in between. In germline, CDR1 is SNHLY, CDR2 FYNNEI. This CDR3 has 14 amino acids. CDR3 in DNA: TGTGCCAGCACGGTGGGAGCGAACACCGGGGAGCTGTTTTTT. This encodes CASTVGANTGELFF.

This clone was counted only a few times. This chain joins TRBV9 and TRBJ1-2; 7 bases line up with TRBD1. V shed 0 bases and J 2 bases; nucleotides not matched to a gene: 4. Germline V gene data show CDR1 as SGDLS and CDR2 as YYNGEE. The CDR3 is made up of 15 amino acids. The CDR3 here is CASSVGQGINYGYTF. The CDR3 DNA reads as TGTGCCAGCAGCGTAGGACAGGGCATCAACTATGGCTACACCTTC.

The genes are TRBV6-4 and TRBJ2-2, with TRBD1 matching over 8 bases. This CDR3 comprises 22 residues. With 2 bases clipped from V and 2 bases from J, the junction kept 22 bases outside the gene matches. Germline V lookup: CDR1 MRHNA, CDR2 SNTAGT. DNA of the CDR3: TGTGCCAGCAGTGACACCGAGGAGAGGGACAGGCCTCTTACCTTAAACACCGGGGAGCTGTTTTTT. It codes for CASSDTEERDRPLTLNTGELFF.

This chain joins TRBV30 and TRBJ1-5; D remains unclear. CDR1 and CDR2 (germline): GTSNPN, SVGIG (reference sequence). This CDR3 spans 13 amino acids. Trimming took off 2 bases at V and 2 bases at J, with 7 bases between the two ends. CDR3 bases: TGTGCCTGGAGTACCCAGGGCAATCAGCCCCAGCATTTT. Protein sequence: CAWSTQGNQPQHF.

This chain links TRBV5-1 with TRBJ1-1, with D unresolved. In germline, CDR1 is SGHRS, CDR2 YFSETQ. CDR3 length: 15 residues. V lost 0 bases and J lost 1, with 10 bases in between. The CDR3, as DNA: TGCGCCAGCAGCTTGGACACCCCGGGGAACACTGAAGCTTTCTTT. Translating it yields CASSLDTPGNTEAFF.

This chain joins TRBV7-6 and TRBJ2-2, with 7 nucleotides matching TRBD2. Germline V gene lookup returns CDR1 SGHVS and CDR2 FNYEAQ. The ends lost 3 bases at V and 6 bases at J; junction bases unmatched: 7. The CDR3 spans 15 residues. The CDR3 here is CASSFSGEWAGELFF. The CDR3 DNA reads as TGTGCCAGCAGCTTCAGCGGGGAGTGGGCCGGGGAGCTGTTTTTT.

Comments on this clone: The identical CDR3 is also encoded by other nucleotide sequences in the sample. This rearrangement joins TRBV18 to TRBJ2-5, with 8 bases identical to TRBD2. CDR3 length equals 14 residues. With 1 base clipped from V and 5 bases from J, the junction kept 3 bases outside the gene matches. Germline CDR1 reads KGHSH; CDR2 reads LQKENI. The CDR3 is CASSPLPSGETQYF. The DNA for the CDR3 is TGTGCCAGCTCACCACTCCCTAGCGGGGAGACCCAGTACTTC.

The V gene is TRBV3-1 (or the pseudogene TRBV3-2), the J gene TRBJ1-1; D ambiguous. The CDR3 has 17 amino acids. Germline V gives CDR1 LGHDT, CDR2 YNNKEL (reference sequence). Trimming pared 3 bases from V and 0 bases from J, leaving 17 bases between. The CDR3 spells CASSQRGRGTMNTEAFF. For the CDR3, the DNA is TGTGCCAGCAGCCAGAGAGGCAGAGGAACGATGAACACTGAAGCTTTCTTT.

The chain employs TRBV6-5 and TRBJ2-2; tentative D call: TRBD2 (5 bases). From germline, CDR1 is MNHEY and CDR2 SVGAGI. V was trimmed by 7 bases and J by 2 bases, leaving 14 bases between them. CDR3 length equals 15 residues. The CDR3 is CASTKDFLNTGELFF. CDR3 nucleotide sequence: TGTGCCAGCACCAAGGACTTCCTAAACACCGGGGAGCTGTTTTTT.

This chain uses TRBV9 with TRBJ2-2, with 7 bases that match TRBD2. CDR1 is SGDLS, CDR2 YYNGEE, per germline. The CDR3 extends over 15 amino acids. With 3 bases clipped from V and 1 base from J, the junction kept 3 bases outside the gene matches. Here the CDR3 reads CASSDGLENTGELFF. The CDR3 region has the DNA TGTGCCAGCAGCGATGGACTAGAGAACACCGGGGAGCTGTTTTTT.

This chain uses TRBV5-1 with TRBJ2-1, with TRBD2 identical over 8 bases. CDR1 and CDR2 (germline): SGHRS, YFSETQ. The CDR3 is 14 amino acids. V was clipped by 4 bases and J by 5 bases; unmatched bases: 5. The CDR3 DNA reads TGCGCCAGCAGCCGTAGCGGGGACCACAATGAGCAGTTCTTC. Translated, it gives CASSRSGDHNEQFF. Full variable domain (outside the CDR3, taken from reference TRBV5-1 and TRBJ2-1): KAGVTQTPRYLIKTRGQQVTLSCSPISGHRSVSWYQQTPGQGLQFLFEYFSETQRNKGNFPGRFSGRQFSNSRSEMNVSTLELGDSALYLCASSRSGDHNEQFFGPGTRLTVL.

The chain has TRBV7-2 and TRBJ2-5; 7 nucleotides agree with TRBD2. The CDR3 has 16 amino acids. With 2 bases clipped from V and 3 bases from J, the junction kept 9 bases outside the gene matches. In germline, CDR1 is SGHTA, CDR2 FQGNSA. Here the CDR3 reads CASSLSLGGPEETQYF. The CDR3 region has the DNA TGTGCCAGCAGCTTAAGCTTGGGAGGGCCCGAAGAGACCCAGTACTTC. Full variable domain (rest looked up from reference TRBV7-2 and TRBJ2-5): GAGVSQSPSNKVTEKGKDVELRCDPISGHTALYWYRQSLGQGLEFLIYFQGNSAPDKSGLPSDRFSAERTGGSVSTLTIQRTQQEDSAVYLCASSLSLGGPEETQYFGPGTRLLVL.

The V call is TRBV5-1, the J call TRBJ1-2; 7 bases map to TRBD1. Germline V CDR1 and CDR2: SGHRS, YFSETQ. The J segment lost 5 bases and the V segment lost 4 bases, leaving 11 bases of the junction unmatched. The CDR3 spans 15 residues. As DNA, the CDR3 is TGCGCCAGCAGCGCCGACAGGGCGGTTGGTTATGGCTACACCTTC. This gives the protein CASSADRAVGYGYTF.

This chain connects TRBV7-3 to TRBJ1-1; TRBD1 might be the D (6 bases). The germline V gene has CDR1 SGHTA and CDR2 FQGTGA. This CDR3 comprises 14 residues. V lost 6 bases and J 8 bases, leaving 19 bases between the germline ends. This chain's CDR3 is CASSPSGQVSEAFF. CDR3 DNA sequence: TGTGCCAGCAGTCCCTCGGGACAAGTGTCCGAAGCTTTCTTT.

The chain combines TRBV30 with TRBJ1-2; D unclear. The CDR3 is 13 residues long. CDR1 and CDR2 from the germline V gene are GTSNPN and SVGIG (reference sequence). Trimming removed 2 bases from V and 3 bases from J, with 10 bases in between. The CDR3 is CAWSISAYYGYTF. CDR3 DNA: TGTGCCTGGAGTATTAGTGCGTACTATGGCTACACCTTC.

CDR3 DNA sequence: TGTGCCAGCAGCCAATGGCAGATGAACACTGAAGCTTTCTTT. Protein sequence: CASSQWQMNTEAFF. The gene calls are TRBV3-1 (or the pseudogene TRBV3-2) and TRBJ1-1, with D unresolved. The CDR3 runs 14 residues. From germline, CDR1 is LGHDT and CDR2 YNNKEL (reference sequence). V was clipped by 2 bases and J by 0 bases, with 7 bases between them.

V usage is TRBV15 and J usage is TRBJ2-1; the D is unclear. V was clipped by 0 bases and J by 7 bases, with 7 bases between them. The CDR3 spans 13 residues. The germline V gene has CDR1 LNHNV and CDR2 YYDKDF (reference sequence). The CDR3 nucleotides read TGTGCCACCAGCAGAGATACCAGAAATGAGCAGTTCTTC. Its translation: CATSRDTRNEQFF.

The J gene is TRBJ2-1, the V gene TRBV19; tentatively, D is TRBD2 (5 bases). The CDR3 is made up of 17 amino acids. Germline assignment: CDR1 LNHDA and CDR2 SQIVND (reference sequence). The ends were cut back, 6 bases at V and 2 bases at J, with 20 bases in the middle. In DNA form, the CDR3 reads TGTGCCAGTAGCTCACCCCCCTTGAGCGGTGCCTACAATGAGCAGTTCTTC. Translated: CASSSPPLSGAYNEQFF.